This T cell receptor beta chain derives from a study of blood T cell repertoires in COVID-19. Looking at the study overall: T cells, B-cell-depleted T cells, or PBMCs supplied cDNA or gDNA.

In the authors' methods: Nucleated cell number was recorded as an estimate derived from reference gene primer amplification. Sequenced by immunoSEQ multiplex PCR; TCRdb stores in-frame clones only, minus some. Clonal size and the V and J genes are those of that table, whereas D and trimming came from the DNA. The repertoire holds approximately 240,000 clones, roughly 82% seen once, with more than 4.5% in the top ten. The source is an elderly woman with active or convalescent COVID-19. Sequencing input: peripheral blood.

The CDR3: CASSPATTSSGANVLTF. The DNA for the CDR3 is TGTGCCAGCAGCCCCGCTACGACTAGCTCTGGGGCCAACGTCCTGACTTTC. This chain joins TRBV7-2 and TRBJ2-6; D perhaps matches TRBD2 (6 bases). V lost 5 bases, J lost 0 bases, and 14 bases lay in between. Germline loops: CDR1 SGHTA, CDR2 FQGNSA. The CDR3 spans 17 residues.